The entry below describes one T cell receptor (beta chain). What it binds is unknown. The data originate from a study of T cell responses to AZD1222 COVID-19 vaccine. General study points: Spike was spanned by vaccine-associated CD4 TCRs, which were dominant at 160-218 and 743-854. White British donors predominated, females outnumbered males, and clonal diversity was possibly underestimated. Vaccination with two AZD1222 doses was followed by a rise in Spike-specific TCR breadth and depth. Among those given AZD1222, only five or six were seropositive at baseline.

The V end was cut by 4 bases, the J end by 5 bases, with 12 bases between. CDR3 size: 14 residues. Generated by immunoSEQ multiplex PCR, the TCRdb table keeps only in-frame clones and is missing some. The data show around 75,000 clones, 88% seen once. V and J are TRBV23-1 and TRBJ2-1; maybe TRBD1 (6 bases). TRBV23-1 qualifies as an ORF whose function is uncertain. The sequencing used peripheral blood, collected 28 days after the second dose of the MenACWY control vaccine. This clonotype was obtained from an adult who received the MenACWY meningococcal vaccine as a control. The CDR3 is CASSPATGNNEQFF. The CDR3, as DNA: TGCGCCAGCAGTCCGGCGACAGGAAACAATGAGCAGTTCTTC.